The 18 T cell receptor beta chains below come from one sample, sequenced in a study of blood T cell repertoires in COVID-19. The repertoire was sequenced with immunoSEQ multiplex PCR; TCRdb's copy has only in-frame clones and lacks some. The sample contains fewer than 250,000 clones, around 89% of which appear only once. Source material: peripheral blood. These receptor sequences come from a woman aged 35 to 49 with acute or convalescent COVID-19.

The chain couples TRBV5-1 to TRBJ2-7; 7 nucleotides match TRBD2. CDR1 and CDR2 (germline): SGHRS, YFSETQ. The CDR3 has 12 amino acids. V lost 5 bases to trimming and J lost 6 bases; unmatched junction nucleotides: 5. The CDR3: CASSPTGGEQYV. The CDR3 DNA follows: TGCGCCAGCAGTCCCACGGGGGGCGAGCAGTACGTC.

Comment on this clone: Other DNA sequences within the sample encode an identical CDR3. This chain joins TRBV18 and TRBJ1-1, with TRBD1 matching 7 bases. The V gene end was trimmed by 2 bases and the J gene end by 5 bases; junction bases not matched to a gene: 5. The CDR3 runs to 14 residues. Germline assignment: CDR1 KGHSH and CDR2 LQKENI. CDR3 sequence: CASSPKGAGTEAFF. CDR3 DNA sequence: TGTGCCAGCTCACCAAAGGGGGCAGGGACTGAAGCTTTCTTT.

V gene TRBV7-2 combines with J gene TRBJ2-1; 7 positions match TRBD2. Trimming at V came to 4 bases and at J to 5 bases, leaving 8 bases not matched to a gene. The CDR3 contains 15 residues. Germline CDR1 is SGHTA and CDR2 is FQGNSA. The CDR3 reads CASSSPGLQDNEQFF. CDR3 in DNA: TGTGCCAGCAGCTCACCGGGACTACAAGACAATGAGCAGTTCTTC.

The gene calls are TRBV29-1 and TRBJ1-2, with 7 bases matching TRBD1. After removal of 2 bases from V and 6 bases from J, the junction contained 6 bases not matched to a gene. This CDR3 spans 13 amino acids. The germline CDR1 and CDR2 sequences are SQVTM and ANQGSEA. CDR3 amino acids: CSVESQGVHGYTF. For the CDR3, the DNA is TGCAGCGTTGAAAGTCAGGGGGTGCATGGCTACACCTTC.

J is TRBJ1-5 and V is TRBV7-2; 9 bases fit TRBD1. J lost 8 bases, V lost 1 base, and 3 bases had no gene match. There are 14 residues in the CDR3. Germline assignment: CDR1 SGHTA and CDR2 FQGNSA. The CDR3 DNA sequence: TGTGCCAGCAGCTTAGAACAGGGGGCAAAGCCCCAGCATTTT. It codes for CASSLEQGAKPQHF.

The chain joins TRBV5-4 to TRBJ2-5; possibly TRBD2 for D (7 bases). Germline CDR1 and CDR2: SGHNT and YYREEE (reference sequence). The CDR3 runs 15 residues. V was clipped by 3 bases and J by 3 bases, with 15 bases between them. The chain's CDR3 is CASSSMGGPKETQYF. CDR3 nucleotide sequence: TGTGCCAGCAGCTCCATGGGGGGGCCCAAAGAGACCCAGTACTTC. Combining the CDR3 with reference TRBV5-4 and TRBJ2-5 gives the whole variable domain ETGVTQSPTHLIKTRGQQVTLRCSSQSGHNTVSWYQQALGQGPQFIFQYYREEENGRGNFPPRFSGLQFPNYSSELNVNALELDDSALYLCASSSMGGPKETQYFGPGTRLLVL.

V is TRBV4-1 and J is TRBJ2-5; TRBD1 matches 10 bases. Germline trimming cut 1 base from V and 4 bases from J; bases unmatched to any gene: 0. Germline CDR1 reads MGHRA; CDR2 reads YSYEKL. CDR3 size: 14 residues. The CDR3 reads CASSQGQGAETQYF. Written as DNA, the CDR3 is TGCGCCAGCAGCCAAGGACAGGGGGCAGAGACCCAGTACTTC.

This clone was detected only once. The CDR3 coding sequence is TGCGCCAGCAGTTCAGGGGTCAAAGATGGCTACACCTTC. Its translation: CASSSGVKDGYTF. The rearrangement links TRBV10-1 to TRBJ1-2; D is possibly TRBD1 (6 bases). Germline CDR1 is WNHNN and CDR2 is SYGVQD (reference sequence). V gave up 5 bases and J gave up 6 bases, with 13 bases separating them. This CDR3 is built from 13 residues.

The CDR3 region is CASSLHSGGVSADTQYF. CDR3 nucleotides: TGCGCCAGCAGCCTACATAGCGGGGGGGTGTCCGCAGATACGCAGTATTTT. The chain couples TRBV4-1 to TRBJ2-3; 11 bases agree with TRBD2. The CDR3 is 17 amino acids. V trimming: 4 bases; J trimming: 4 bases; junction bases outside the gene matches: 10. CDR1 is MGHRA, CDR2 YSYEKL, per germline.

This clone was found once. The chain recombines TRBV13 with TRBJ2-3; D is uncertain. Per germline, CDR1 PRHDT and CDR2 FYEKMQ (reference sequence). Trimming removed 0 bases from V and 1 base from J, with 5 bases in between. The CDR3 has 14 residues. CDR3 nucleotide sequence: TGTGCCAGCAGCTTAGGACTGGGCACAGATACGCAGTATTTT. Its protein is CASSLGLGTDTQYF.

CDR3 protein: CASSQDHRGNTIYF. The CDR3 nucleotides read TGTGCCAGCAGCCAAGACCATCGGGGAAACACCATATATTTT. The chain has TRBV3-1 (or the pseudogene TRBV3-2) and TRBJ1-3; D gene uncertain. The ends were cut back, 0 bases at V and 4 bases at J, with 7 bases in the middle. This CDR3 is built from 14 residues. The germline V gene encodes CDR1 LGHDT and CDR2 YNNKEL (reference sequence).

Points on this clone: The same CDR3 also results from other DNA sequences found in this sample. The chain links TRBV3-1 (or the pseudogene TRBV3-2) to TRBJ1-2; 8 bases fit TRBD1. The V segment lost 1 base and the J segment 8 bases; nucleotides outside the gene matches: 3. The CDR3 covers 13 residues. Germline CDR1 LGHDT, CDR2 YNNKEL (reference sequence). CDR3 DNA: TGTGCCAGCAGCCAAGCAGGGGGCGAAGGCTACACCTTC. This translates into CASSQAGGEGYTF.

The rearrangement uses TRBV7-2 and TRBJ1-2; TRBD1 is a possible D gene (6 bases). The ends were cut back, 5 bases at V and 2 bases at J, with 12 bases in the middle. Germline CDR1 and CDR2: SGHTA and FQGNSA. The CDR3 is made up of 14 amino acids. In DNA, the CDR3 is TGTGCCAGCAGCCATCCGACAGGCAACTATGGCTACACCTTC. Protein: CASSHPTGNYGYTF.

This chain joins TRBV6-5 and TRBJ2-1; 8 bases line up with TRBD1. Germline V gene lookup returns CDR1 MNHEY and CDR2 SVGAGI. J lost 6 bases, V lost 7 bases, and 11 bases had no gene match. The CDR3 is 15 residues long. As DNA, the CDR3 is TGTGCCAGCACCACCGCCCAGGGGGCTGCCAATGAGCAGTTCTTC. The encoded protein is CASTTAQGAANEQFF.

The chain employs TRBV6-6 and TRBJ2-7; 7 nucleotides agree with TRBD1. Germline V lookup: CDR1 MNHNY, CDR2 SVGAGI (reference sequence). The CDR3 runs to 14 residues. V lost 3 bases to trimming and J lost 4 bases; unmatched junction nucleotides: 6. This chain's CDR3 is CASSYQQGSYEQYV. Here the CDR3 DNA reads TGTGCCAGCAGTTATCAACAGGGGTCTTACGAGCAGTACGTC.

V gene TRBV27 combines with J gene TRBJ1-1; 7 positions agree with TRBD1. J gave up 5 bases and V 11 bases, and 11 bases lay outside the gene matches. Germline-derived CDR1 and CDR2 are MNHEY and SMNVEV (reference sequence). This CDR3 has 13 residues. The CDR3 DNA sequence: TGTGCCTCAAAGGGGGCAGGGGGGACTGAAGCTTTCTTT. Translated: CASKGAGGTEAFF.

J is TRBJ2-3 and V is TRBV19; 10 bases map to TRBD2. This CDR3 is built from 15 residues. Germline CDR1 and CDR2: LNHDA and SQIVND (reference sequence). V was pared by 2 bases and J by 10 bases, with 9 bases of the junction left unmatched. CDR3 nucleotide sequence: TGTGCCAGTAGTATAAAAGCGGGGGGGCCATCATCGCAGTATTTT. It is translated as CASSIKAGGPSSQYF.

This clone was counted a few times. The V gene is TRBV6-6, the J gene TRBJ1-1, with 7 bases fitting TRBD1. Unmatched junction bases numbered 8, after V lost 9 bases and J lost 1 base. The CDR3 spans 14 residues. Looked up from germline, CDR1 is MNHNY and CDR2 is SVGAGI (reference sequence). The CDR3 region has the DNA TGTGCCAGTAGCCTGGGACAGCCGAACACTGAAGCTTTCTTT. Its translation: CASSLGQPNTEAFF.